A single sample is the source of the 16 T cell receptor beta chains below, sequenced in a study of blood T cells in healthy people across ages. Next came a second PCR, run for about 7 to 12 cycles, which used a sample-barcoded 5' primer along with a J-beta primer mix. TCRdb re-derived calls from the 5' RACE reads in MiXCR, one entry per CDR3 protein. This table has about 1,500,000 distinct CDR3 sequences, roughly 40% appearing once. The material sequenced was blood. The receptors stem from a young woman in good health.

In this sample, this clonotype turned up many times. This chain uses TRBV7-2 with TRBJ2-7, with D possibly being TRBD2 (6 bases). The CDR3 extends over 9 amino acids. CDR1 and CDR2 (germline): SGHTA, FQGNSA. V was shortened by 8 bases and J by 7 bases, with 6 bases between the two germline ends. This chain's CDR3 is CASGGEQYF. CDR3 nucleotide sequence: TGTGCCAGCGGAGGGGAGCAGTACTTC.

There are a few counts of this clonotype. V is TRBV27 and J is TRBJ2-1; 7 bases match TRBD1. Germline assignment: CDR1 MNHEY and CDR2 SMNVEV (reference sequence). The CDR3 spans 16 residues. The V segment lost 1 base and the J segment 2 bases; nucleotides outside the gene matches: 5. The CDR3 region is CASSLWGQTTYNEQFF. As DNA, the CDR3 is TGTGCCAGCAGTTTATGGGGACAGACCACCTACAATGAGCAGTTCTTC.

CDR3 nucleotide sequence: TGCGCCAGCAGTGAGATGGGGGAGCTGTTTTTT. Translating gives CASSEMGELFF. The rearrangement uses TRBV10-2 and TRBJ2-2; D gene ambiguous. Trimming took 2 bases from V and 8 from J, leaving 3 bases between them. This CDR3 contains 11 residues. Per the germline V gene, CDR1 is WSHSY and CDR2 is SAAADI.

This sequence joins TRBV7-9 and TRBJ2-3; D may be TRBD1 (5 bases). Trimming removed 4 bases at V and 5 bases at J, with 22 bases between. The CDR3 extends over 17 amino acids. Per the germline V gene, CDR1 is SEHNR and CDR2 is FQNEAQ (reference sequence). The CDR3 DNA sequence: TGTGCCAGCAGCTCCCAAGGTGTACAGGTATTTGGAGATACGCAGTATTTT. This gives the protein CASSSQGVQVFGDTQYF.

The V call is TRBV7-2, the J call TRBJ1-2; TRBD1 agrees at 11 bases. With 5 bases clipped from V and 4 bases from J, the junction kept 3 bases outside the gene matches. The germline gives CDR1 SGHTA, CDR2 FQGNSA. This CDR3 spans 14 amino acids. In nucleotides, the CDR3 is TGTGCCAGCAGCCGAGGGACAGGGGGCTATGGCTACACCTTC. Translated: CASSRGTGGYGYTF.

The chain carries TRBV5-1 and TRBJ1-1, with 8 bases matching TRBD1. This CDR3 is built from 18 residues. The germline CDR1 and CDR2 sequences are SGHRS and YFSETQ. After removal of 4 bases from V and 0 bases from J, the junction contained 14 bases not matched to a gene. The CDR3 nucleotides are TGCGCCAGCAGCGATGGCAGACAGGGGAACTTGATGAACACTGAAGCTTTCTTT. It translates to CASSDGRQGNLMNTEAFF.

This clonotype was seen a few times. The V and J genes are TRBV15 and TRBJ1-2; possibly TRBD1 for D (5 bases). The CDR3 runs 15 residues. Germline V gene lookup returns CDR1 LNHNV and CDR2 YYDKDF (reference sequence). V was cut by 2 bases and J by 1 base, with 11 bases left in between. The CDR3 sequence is CATSRSTARNYGYTF. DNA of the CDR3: TGTGCCACCAGCAGATCGACAGCGCGTAACTATGGCTACACCTTC.

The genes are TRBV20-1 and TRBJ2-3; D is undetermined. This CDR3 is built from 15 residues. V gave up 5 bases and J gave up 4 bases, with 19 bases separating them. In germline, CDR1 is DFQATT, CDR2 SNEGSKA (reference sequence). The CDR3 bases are TGCAGTGCTGGGCTTCAGACCCCCAAAGCAGATACGCAGTATTTT. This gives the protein CSAGLQTPKADTQYF.

The CDR3 sequence is CASSTPRSQAPYEQYF. Here the CDR3 DNA reads TGTGCCAGCAGTACCCCCCGGTCACAGGCCCCCTACGAGCAGTACTTC. This chain joins TRBV6-2 or TRBV6-3 and TRBJ2-7; possible D gene TRBD1, 5 bases. This CDR3 has 16 amino acids. The ends were cut back, 5 bases at V and 2 bases at J, with 19 bases in the middle. Looked up from germline, CDR1 is MNHEY and CDR2 is SVGEGT.

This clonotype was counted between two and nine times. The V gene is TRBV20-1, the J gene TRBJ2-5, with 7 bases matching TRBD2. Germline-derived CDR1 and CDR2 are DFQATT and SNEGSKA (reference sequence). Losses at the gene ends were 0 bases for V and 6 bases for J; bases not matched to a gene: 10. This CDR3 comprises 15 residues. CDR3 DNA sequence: TGCAGTGCTAGAGATCAGAAGGGCGGGAGACAGACCCAGTACTTC. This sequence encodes CSARDQKGGRQTQYF.

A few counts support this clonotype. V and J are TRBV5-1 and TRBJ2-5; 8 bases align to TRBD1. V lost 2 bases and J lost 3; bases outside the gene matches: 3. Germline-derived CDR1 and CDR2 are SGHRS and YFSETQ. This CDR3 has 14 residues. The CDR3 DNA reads TGCGCCAGCAGCTTACCGACAGGGGAAGAGACCCAGTACTTC. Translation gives CASSLPTGEETQYF.

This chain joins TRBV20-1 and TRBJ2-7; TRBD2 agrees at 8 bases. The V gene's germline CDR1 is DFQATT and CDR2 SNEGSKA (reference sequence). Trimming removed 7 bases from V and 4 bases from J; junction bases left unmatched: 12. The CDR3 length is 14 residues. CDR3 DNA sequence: TGCAGTGTTAGCGTCGGAGCGGGAGCATACGAGCAGTACTTC. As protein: CSVSVGAGAYEQYF.

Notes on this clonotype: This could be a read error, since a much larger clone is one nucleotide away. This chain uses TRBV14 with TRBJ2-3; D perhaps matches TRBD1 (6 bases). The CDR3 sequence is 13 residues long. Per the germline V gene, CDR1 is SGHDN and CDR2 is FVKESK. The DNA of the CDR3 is TGTGCCAGCAGCCCTTCTAGGACAGATACGCGGTATTTT. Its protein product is CASSPSRTDTRYF.

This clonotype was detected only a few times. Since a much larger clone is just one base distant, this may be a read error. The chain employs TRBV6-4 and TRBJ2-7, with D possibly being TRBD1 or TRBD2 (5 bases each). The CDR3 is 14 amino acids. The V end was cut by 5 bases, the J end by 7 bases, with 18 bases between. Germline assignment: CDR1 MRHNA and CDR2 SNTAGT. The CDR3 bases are TGTGCCAGCAGTCCCGGGACCCACTACAATGAGCAGTACTTC. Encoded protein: CASSPGTHYNEQYF.

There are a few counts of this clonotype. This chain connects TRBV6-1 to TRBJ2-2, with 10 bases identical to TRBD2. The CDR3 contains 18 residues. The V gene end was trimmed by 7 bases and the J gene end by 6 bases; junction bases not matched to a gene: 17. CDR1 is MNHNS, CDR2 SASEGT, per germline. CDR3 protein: CASTTRPSSGGLPGELFF. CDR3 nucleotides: TGTGCCAGCACCACGCGTCCATCTAGCGGGGGTCTTCCCGGGGAGCTGTTTTTT.

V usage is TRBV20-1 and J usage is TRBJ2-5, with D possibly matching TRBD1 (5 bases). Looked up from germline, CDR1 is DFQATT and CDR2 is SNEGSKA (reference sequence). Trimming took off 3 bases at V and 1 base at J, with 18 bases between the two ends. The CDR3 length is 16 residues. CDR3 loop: CSAREGQGRVQETQYF. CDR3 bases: TGCAGTGCTAGGGAAGGGCAGGGCCGAGTCCAAGAGACCCAGTACTTC.